This TCR beta chain originates from a study of lymphopenia after photon versus proton radiotherapy. Study-wide results and caveats: Photon-treated patients lost naive T cells and TCR diversity; proton-treated stayed stable.

The CDR3 is 13 residues long. V trimming: 7 bases; J trimming: 5 bases; junction bases outside the gene matches: 7. Germline lookup yields CDR1 SQVTM and CDR2 ANQGSEA. As concerns this clone: What it recognizes is unknown.

The method was immunoSEQ multiplex PCR; TCRdb's version includes in-frame clones alone and lacks a portion of them. This sample has 150,000 to 200,000 clones; 80% to 90% occur once, and the top ten carry approximately 4.7%. This receptor was obtained from a man aged 45 to 65 with gastric cancer. The source was peripheral blood, collected from a patient treated with photon-based radiotherapy. J is TRBJ1-1 and V is TRBV29-1, with TRBD1 identical over 10 bases. CDR3 DNA sequence: TGCAGCGGCGGGGACAGGGGAAAAACTGAAGCTTTCTTT. This codes for CSGGDRGKTEAFF.